This T cell receptor (beta chain) was captured in a study of molecular identifiers for immune sequencing clone quantification (dated by TCRdb to the late 2010s). Regarding the study in general: In a replicate experiment, RNA from 20,000 or 100,000 naive CD8 T cells was split into five aliquots, four of which were sequenced. CD8 T cells were used in a methods study to benchmark molecular-identifier clustering-based TCR repertoire sequencing (MIDCIRS) and TCR RNA copy counting.

Libraries of naive CD8 T cells were built from anywhere between roughly 17,000 and 1,000,000 sorted cells, with 10%, 30% or 50% of the purified RNA used. On a BD FACSAria II, naive CD8 T cells were FACS-sorted as CD8+CD4-CCR7+CD45RA+ and collected into RLT Plus buffer. To test detection sensitivity, Jurkat RNA equal to about nine TCR copies was added to samples of about 20,000-1,100,000 naive CD8 T cells. CD8 T cells were enriched with RosetteSep CD8+ T Cell Enrichment Cocktail and Ficoll-Paque, followed by ACK red cell lysis. The CDR3 has 14 amino acids, counting the end cysteine and phenylalanine. Only the CDR3 region is kept as DNA, spanning 42 bases read in frame from base 1. The CDR1 and CDR2 encoded by the germline V gene are SGDLS and YYNGEE. A distance of 11 bases separates the germline ends of V and J, which lose 0 bases and 5 bases respectively. To prepare the library, PCR was applied. The instrument given in TCRdb is Illumina HiSeq 4000. Bulk TCR libraries were made following a previously described method, with the TCR primers given in Table S5. The Qiagen AllPrep DNA/RNA kit was used to purify total RNA. Before analysis, reads from multiple sequencing runs of one library were combined. Per the source publication's procedure: Reads were retained only if an exact TCR constant sequence was present, and the retained reads were trimmed to 150 nt and grouped according to their 12-nt molecular barcodes. Within each barcode group, reads were sub-clustered at a 15% Levenshtein threshold, and quality-weighted consensus sequences were built per RNA molecule. Non-functional sequences were filtered out, along with any lower-count sequence sitting one edit away from another sequence. Barcode sub-clusters with fewer than 20% of the maximum read count were removed, based on fitting two negative binomial distributions. The public reads were reprocessed in TCRdb via fastp at Q25 and MiXCR, keeping in-frame beta chains. When rows share a CDR3 protein, they turn into one entry using the most common DNA and genes. Here the V and J calls rest on TCRdb's processing, not on the authors' analysis. The sample contains approximately 670,000 distinct CDR3 sequences, less than 20% of them found a single time. 0.85% of the sample lies in the top ten.

This clonotype was observed many times. It lacks a known antigen. No base-level quality is on record; no much larger clone is a single base apart. What the research found in general, with its limitations: Naive libraries contained spiked-in Jurkat TCR RNA (approximately nine copies' worth), which is not part of the donor repertoire. Clones above 20 RNA copies held over 99% of molecules in CMV-specific effector cells but under 1% in naive cells. Even against a background of approximately 1 million naive CD8 T cells, spiked-in Jurkat TCR RNA amounting to a single cell's worth was reported to be detectable. Modeling indicated approximately 3 TCR RNA copies recovered per cell, compared with 9 to 10 by digital PCR, which implies a capture efficiency of approximately 30%. Highly expanded clone sizes could be underestimated if identical TCR molecules share a barcode. When barcode sub-clustering was not used, chimeric consensus sequences inflated TCR diversity, with chimeras reaching as high as 47%.

This chain joins TRBV9 to TRBJ2-5, with the D gene not clear enough to name. Sequenced input: naive CD8+ T cells from blood, with Jurkat cell RNA spiked in. This sample's cell subset or site label indicates: FACS-sorted CD8+CD4-CCR7+CD45RA+ naive T cells. The clonotype comes from a human donor in good health. Some libraries in this study had Jurkat cell RNA spiked in. The DNA sequence reads TGTGCCAGCAGCGTAGCAGGCCTGTGGGAGACCCAGTACTTC. It translates to CASSVAGLWETQYF.